One sample yielded the 7 T cell receptor beta chains listed below, sequenced in a study of T cells in women clearing cervical HPV infection. The assay was immunoSEQ multiplex PCR, and TCRdb's table has in-frame clones only and misses some. The specimen's table records tens of thousands of clones. Sequencing was done on a sample of blood buffy coat. Every receptor here comes from a woman between 18 and 70 years old with a cervical HPV16 infection that either progressed to CIN3+ or cleared (not recorded which).

Comments on this clone: The read terminates 3 residues ahead of where the CDR3 ends, so the germline J gene completes it. The V and J genes are TRBV2 and TRBJ1-2; D is undetermined. This CDR3 has 11 amino acids. CDR1 SNHLY and CDR2 FYNNEI come from the germline V gene. The CDR3: CASSVGYDYTF. Partial CDR3 DNA: TGTGCCAGCAGTGTAGGGTACGAC.

Details on this clone: The read ends 3 residues before the CDR3 terminus; that terminus is restored from the germline J gene. The chain couples TRBV5-5 to TRBJ1-2, with 12 bases lining up with TRBD1. From germline, CDR1 is SGHKS and CDR2 YYEKEE (reference sequence). The CDR3 runs 14 residues. The CDR3 bases that were read are TGTGCCAGCAGCTTCGGGACAGGGGGCGAGGGC. Its translation: CASSFGTGGEG. The CDR3, in full, reads CASSFGTGGEGYTF.

Note on this clone: Sequencing ends 3 residues short of the CDR3 end; the germline J gene provides the rest. This rearrangement joins TRBV12-3 or TRBV12-4 to TRBJ1-1; D unresolved. This CDR3 region has 13 residues. Trimming took off 5 bases at V and 1 base at J, with 8 bases between the two ends. Incomplete CDR3 DNA: TGTGCCAGCAGTGACTCTTGGAACACTGAA. Translating gives CASSDSWNTE. The full CDR3 protein is CASSDSWNTEAFF.

Concerning this clone: The CDR3 end is not reached by the read, which stops 3 residues before it; the germline J gene fills it in. The chain couples TRBV20-1 to TRBJ1-2, with D possibly TRBD1 on 6 matching bases. Germline V gene data show CDR1 as DFQATT and CDR2 as SNEGSKA (reference sequence). This CDR3 is built from 13 residues. CDR3 DNA, as far as it was read: TGCAGTGCTAGGGATTTCCGGGACATAGGT. Residues: CSARDFRDIG. Given in full, the CDR3 is CSARDFRDIGYTF.

On this clone: The read ends 3 residues before the CDR3 terminus; that terminus is restored from the germline J gene. The chain joins TRBV5-1 to TRBJ2-2, with D tentatively TRBD1 (5 bases). The CDR3 runs to 15 residues. Germline V gene sequence: CDR1 SGHRS, CDR2 YFSETQ. The V end lost 0 bases, the J end lost 6 bases, and 12 bases lay between the germline ends. The CDR3 DNA, read in part, is TGCGCCAGCAGCTTGGAGGGCGCCAGGGCCGGGGAG. This gives the protein CASSLEGARAGE. The whole CDR3 sequence reads CASSLEGARAGELFF.

A note on this clone: The limits of the CDR3 on the DNA are not certain, so only TCRdb's listed CDR3 is given. The chain recombines TRBV7-8 with TRBJ1-2. Germline values: CDR1 SGHVS, CDR2 FQNEAQ. The CDR3 has 13 residues if both end residues are counted. The CDR3 spells CASILGGDNDYTF.

Note on this clone: The CDR3 end falls 3 residues outside the read, so it is completed with the germline J gene. The V gene is TRBV13, the J gene TRBJ2-5; no firm D call. The CDR3 has 13 residues. Germline CDR1 and CDR2: PRHDT and FYEKMQ (reference sequence). V was pared by 0 bases and J by 2 bases, with 4 bases between. The sequenced part of the CDR3 DNA is TGTGCCAGCAGCTTAGGGACACAAGAGACC. Translated: CASSLGTQET. The entire CDR3 protein reads CASSLGTQETQYF.